Shown below are 17 T cell receptor beta chains from a single sample sequenced in a study of vaccination and CD4 T cells after COVID-19 (dated 2022 in TCRdb). No antigen has been assigned to these receptors. The receptor library was made with PCR. Sequencing instrument: Illumina iSeq 100. TCR sequencing of DNA from cultured CD4+ T cells used the Oncomine TCR Beta short-read assay at the Johns Hopkins FTIC core. In TCRdb, the public reads were trimmed at Q25 with fastp and aligned with MiXCR, with productive beta chains retained. Every CDR3 protein is listed once, alongside the most common genes and DNA of its rows. This sample gives about 15,000 distinct CDR3 sequences in total; roughly 50% of them show up just once. The top ten clonotypes cover 9% to 12% of the sample. This specimen's treatment or condition label, per the study, means: roughly ten-day PBMC culture with coronavirus spike peptide pools or control peptides (ViraFEST assay).

The sequencing sample was made of CD4+ T cells from blood, cultured in vitro. These receptors were taken from a human donor who had recovered from COVID-19.

This clonotype has only one observation. The chain uses TRBV6-5 and TRBJ1-4, with 9 bases matching TRBD1. With V trimmed by 0 bases and J by 7 bases, 6 bases remained unmatched. This CDR3 is built from 16 residues. Per the germline V gene, CDR1 is MNHEY and CDR2 is SVGAGI. CDR3 sequence: CASSYSPGQGLEKLFF. The CDR3 DNA is TGTGCCAGCAGTTACTCCCCGGGACAGGGTCTTGAAAAACTGTTTTTT.

The chain is built from TRBV19 and TRBJ2-7; D not resolved. Germline V gives CDR1 LNHDA, CDR2 SQIVND (reference sequence). V lost 4 bases and J 0 bases, leaving 10 bases between the germline ends. The CDR3 is made up of 14 amino acids. The DNA of the CDR3 is TGTGCCAGTAGTACATCGACTGCCTCCTACGAGCAGTACTTC. Its protein product is CASSTSTASYEQYF.

This clonotype was detected only a few times. The germline gene is not matched at one end of the junction; a read error may be the cause. This sequence joins TRBV10-1 and TRBJ2-4; 12 bases fit TRBD2. Germline values: CDR1 WNHNN, CDR2 SYGVQD (reference sequence). The CDR3 covers 14 residues. CDR3 nucleotides: TGCGCCAGTAGTGAGACTAGCGGGAGCAGTCTTCAGTACTTC. The encoded protein is CASSETSGSSLQYF.

The gene calls are TRBV4-1 and TRBJ2-3, with unresolved D. The CDR3 covers 11 residues. Germline CDR1 reads MGHRA; CDR2 reads YSYEKL. With 1 base removed from V and 8 bases from J, the gap between germline ends came to 4 bases. The CDR3 is CASSQVGTQYF. The CDR3 DNA reads as TGCGCCAGCAGCCAAGTTGGTACGCAGTATTTT.

This clonotype was detected a few times. This chain joins TRBV11-2 and TRBJ2-3; no firm D call. Deletions cut 1 base from V and 5 bases from J, with 13 bases between. CDR3 length: 15 residues. CDR1 and CDR2 (germline): SGHAT, FQNNGV. CDR3 loop: CASSLGSRWGDTQYF. The CDR3 bases are TGTGCCAGCAGCTTAGGCTCGCGCTGGGGAGATACGCAGTATTTT.

CDR3 protein: CASSQGGNYGYTF. The DNA of the CDR3 is TGTGCCAGCAGCCAAGGGGGTAACTATGGCTACACCTTC. This rearrangement joins TRBV14 to TRBJ1-2; D not certain. This CDR3 comprises 13 residues. Germline-derived CDR1 and CDR2 are SGHDN and FVKESK. V was shortened by 1 base and J by 1 base, with 4 bases between the two germline ends. The full variable domain, completed using reference TRBV14 and TRBJ1-2, is EAGVTQFPSHSVIEKGQTVTLRCDPISGHDNLYWYRRVMGKEIKFLLHFVKESKQDESGMPNNRFLAERTGGTYSTLKVQPAELEDSGVYFCASSQGGNYGYTFGSGTRLTVV.

This clonotype was seen a few times. The chain recombines TRBV20-1 with TRBJ2-7, with D perhaps matching TRBD2 (6 bases). CDR1 is DFQATT, CDR2 SNEGSKA, per germline (reference sequence). CDR3 length: 14 residues. The V gene lost 5 bases and the J gene lost 7 bases, with 21 bases spanning the gap. CDR3 nucleotides: TGCAGTGCTGGGGGGTTTGGGGGGAAACAAGAGCAGTACTTC. It codes for CSAGGFGGKQEQYF.

The sample holds a few counts of this clonotype. The chain joins TRBV6-1 to TRBJ2-3; tentatively, D is TRBD2 (6 bases). The CDR3 extends over 15 amino acids. With 8 bases removed from V and 1 base from J, the gap between germline ends came to 16 bases. CDR1 and CDR2 (germline): MNHNS, SASEGT. CDR3 nucleotides: TGTGCCAGCGGGAGAGGGCGGGATGGCACAGATACGCAGTATTTT. It translates to CASGRGRDGTDTQYF.

The chain recombines TRBV7-2 with TRBJ2-7, with D unresolved. Germline V lookup: CDR1 SGHTA, CDR2 FQGNSA. CDR3 size: 14 residues. V lost 5 bases and J 2 bases, leaving 13 bases between the germline ends. CDR3 protein: CASSPGSQTYEQYF. As DNA, the CDR3 is TGTGCCAGCAGCCCAGGCAGTCAAACCTACGAGCAGTACTTC.

There are a few counts of this clonotype. The chain employs TRBV10-3 and TRBJ1-2; a possible D gene is TRBD1 (6 bases). CDR1 and CDR2 from the germline V gene are ENHRY and SYGVKD. This CDR3 comprises 13 residues. V lost 0 bases and J 8 bases, leaving 10 bases between the germline ends. CDR3 bases: TGTGCCATCAGTGAGTCACAGGGAGAAGGCTACACCTTC. Translating gives CAISESQGEGYTF.

V gene TRBV20-1 combines with J gene TRBJ1-4, with 9 bases matching TRBD1. The CDR3 length is 15 residues. Germline V gene data show CDR1 as DFQATT and CDR2 as SNEGSKA (reference sequence). V trimming: 3 bases; J trimming: 3 bases; junction bases outside the gene matches: 5. DNA for the CDR3: TGCAGTGCTAGTCCGGGGACAGGGTCTAATGAAAAACTGTTTTTT. This sequence encodes CSASPGTGSNEKLFF.

The rearrangement uses TRBV6-5 and TRBJ2-7; possible D gene TRBD1, 6 bases. Germline V lookup: CDR1 MNHEY, CDR2 SVGAGI. V was shortened by 0 bases and J by 2 bases, with 14 bases between the two germline ends. The CDR3 runs 16 residues. CDR3 sequence: CASSYSPDRIPYEQYF. The CDR3 region has the DNA TGTGCCAGCAGTTACTCTCCCGACAGGATCCCCTACGAGCAGTACTTC.

This clonotype was observed a handful of times. The chain links TRBV19 to TRBJ2-1, with 11 nucleotides matching TRBD1. The J segment lost 9 bases and the V segment lost 10 bases, leaving 11 bases of the junction unmatched. Looked up from germline, CDR1 is LNHDA and CDR2 is SQIVND (reference sequence). CDR3 length equals 14 residues. The CDR3 DNA follows: TGTGCCACCAGACGGACAGGGGGCGAGGGTGAGCAGTTCTTC. Its protein is CATRRTGGEGEQFF. Full variable domain (rest looked up from reference TRBV19 and TRBJ2-1): DGGITQSPKYLFRKEGQNVTLSCEQNLNHDAMYWYRQDPGQGLRLIYYSQIVNDFQKGDIAEGYSVSREKKESFPLTVTSAQKNPTAFYLCATRRTGGEGEQFFGPGTRLTVL.

This clonotype is judged medium-sized. The chain carries TRBV19 and TRBJ2-1; 7 nucleotides agree with TRBD2. This CDR3 is built from 14 residues. Germline V gene sequence: CDR1 LNHDA, CDR2 SQIVND (reference sequence). The trim removed 10 bases at V and 12 bases at J, leaving 18 bases unmatched. The CDR3 loop reads CATSGLAVGGGQFF. The CDR3 bases are TGTGCCACCTCAGGGCTAGCGGTGGGTGGGGGGCAGTTCTTC.

A few counts support this clonotype. The chain has TRBV28 and TRBJ1-2; the D gene is possibly TRBD1 (5 bases). From germline, CDR1 is MDHEN and CDR2 SYDVKM. The CDR3 extends over 14 amino acids. V was clipped by 3 bases and J by 6 bases, with 14 bases between them. The CDR3 DNA is TGTGCCAGCAGTTTGAGGCAGGGTTGGGATGGCTACACCTTC. This translates into CASSLRQGWDGYTF.

The rearrangement joins TRBV6-8 to TRBJ1-1; D unresolved. V shed 10 bases and J shed 2 bases, with 20 bases lying between them. Germline V gene data show CDR1 as MNHGY and CDR2 as SAAAGT. The CDR3 totals 15 residues. CDR3 nucleotides: TGTGCCACCGGCCAAGGTGCGATTCTAAACACTGAAGCTTTCTTT. Amino acid sequence: CATGQGAILNTEAFF.

The rearrangement links TRBV24-1 to TRBJ2-5; D perhaps matches TRBD1 (6 bases). Germline assignment: CDR1 KGHDR and CDR2 SFDVKD. CDR3 length: 17 amino acids. With 8 bases removed from V and 2 bases from J, the gap between germline ends came to 23 bases. CDR3: CATILHGATGQQETQYF. The DNA of the CDR3 is TGTGCCACCATCCTACATGGGGCGACAGGCCAACAAGAGACCCAGTACTTC.